A single sample gave rise to the 7 T cell receptor beta chains below, sequenced in a study of tumor and adjacent non-tumor tissue in lung cancer (dated by TCRdb to 2016 to 2019). Libraries were built with multiplex PCR. The instrument given in TCRdb is Illumina HiSeq 2500. TCRbeta libraries were constructed through three rounds of nested PCR with primers (Table S4) according to protocols modified from ARM-PCR. The public sequencing data were trimmed at Q25 with fastp and processed into clonotypes with MiXCR by TCRdb, which kept only in-frame beta chains. Identical CDR3 protein sequences are pooled into one entry, listed with their most common genes and DNA. The sample table lists about 110,000 distinct CDR3 sequences, approximately 80% of them with a count of one. The ten largest clones add up to 20% to 25% of the sample. RNA was extracted from bulk unsorted tissue and checked for quality with a NanoDrop ND-1000 and an Agilent 2100.

Sequencing was done on a sample of lung tumor tissue. The receptors come from a man aged 65 to 79 with non-small cell lung cancer.

This chain connects TRBV11-2 to TRBJ2-7; no definite D call. Trimming stripped 2 bases from V and 6 bases from J, with 11 bases between. The CDR3 is made up of 13 amino acids. Germline V lookup: CDR1 SGHAT, CDR2 FQNNGV. The CDR3 loop reads CASSLRHLGEQYF. The CDR3 nucleotides read TGTGCCAGCAGCTTAAGACATCTGGGCGAGCAGTACTTC.

V is TRBV12-3 or TRBV12-4 and J is TRBJ1-5; 8 positions agree with TRBD1. The trim removed 8 bases at V and 6 bases at J, leaving 9 bases unmatched. The CDR3 is 14 residues long. CDR3 in DNA: TGTGCCAGCTCAGGACAGGGTGATGGTCAGCCCCAGCATTTT. Encoded protein: CASSGQGDGQPQHF.

The table lists this clonotype with many counts. The V gene is TRBV20-1, the J gene TRBJ2-7, with TRBD2 matching 10 bases. Germline CDR1 and CDR2: DFQATT and SNEGSKA (reference sequence). Trimming at V came to 7 bases and at J to 0 bases, leaving 3 bases not matched to a gene. The CDR3 is 13 amino acids. In DNA, the CDR3 is TGCAGTGTTACTAGCGGGGACTCCTACGAGCAGTACTTC. It specifies CSVTSGDSYEQYF.

Concerning this clonotype: Relative to the germline gene, one junction end is altered; a read error may explain this. V gene TRBV12-3 or TRBV12-4 combines with J gene TRBJ1-5, with 7 bases fitting TRBD1. This CDR3 spans 12 amino acids. Here the CDR3 reads CDSSDRVQPQQF. DNA for the CDR3: TGTGACAGCAGCGACAGGGTTCAGCCCCAGCAATTT.

The chain combines TRBV11-2 with TRBJ2-1, with a tentative D call TRBD2 (6 bases). CDR3 length: 18 amino acids. Germline lookup yields CDR1 SGHAT and CDR2 FQNNGV. Trimming pared 2 bases from V and 10 bases from J, leaving 27 bases between. Here the CDR3 reads CASSLYVWDWASCNEQFF. CDR3 sequence (DNA): TGTGCCAGCAGCTTATATGTGTGGGACTGGGCCTCTTGCAACGAGCAGTTCTTC.

As regards this clonotype: No conserved phenylalanine or tryptophan ends this CDR3, so it is likely a read error. J is TRBJ2-1 and V is TRBV6-2 or TRBV6-3; tentatively, D is TRBD2 (5 bases). There are 13 residues in the CDR3. Germline CDR1 reads MNHEY; CDR2 reads SVGEGT. The CDR3: CASNGGGYNEQFL. Written as DNA, the CDR3 is TGTGCAAGCAACGGAGGCGGTTACAATGAGCAGTTCTTA.

Comment on this clonotype: At one of its ends the junction is not consistent with the germline gene, which may arise from a read error. This chain joins TRBV7-9 and TRBJ1-3; weak D call: TRBD1 (5 bases). CDR3 length equals 16 residues. Germline V CDR1 and CDR2: SEHNR, FQNEAQ (reference sequence). DNA for the CDR3: TGTGCCAGCTGCTTAATGAGGACATTCTCTGGAAACACCATATATTTT. This encodes CASCLMRTFSGNTIYF.